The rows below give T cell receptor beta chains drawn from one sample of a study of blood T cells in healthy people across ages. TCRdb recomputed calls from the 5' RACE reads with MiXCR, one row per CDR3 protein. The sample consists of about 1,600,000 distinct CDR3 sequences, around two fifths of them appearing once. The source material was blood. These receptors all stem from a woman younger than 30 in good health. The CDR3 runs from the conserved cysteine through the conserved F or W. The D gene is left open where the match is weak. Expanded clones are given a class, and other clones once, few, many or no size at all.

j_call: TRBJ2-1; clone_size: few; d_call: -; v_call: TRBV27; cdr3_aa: CASSLTWYNEQFF; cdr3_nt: TGTGCCAGCAGTTTAACCTGGTACAATGAGCAGTTCTTC
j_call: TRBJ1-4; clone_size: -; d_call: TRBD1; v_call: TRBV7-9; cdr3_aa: CASRHKDRVRLFF; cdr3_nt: TGTGCCAGCAGACACAAGGACAGGGTCAGACTGTTTTTT
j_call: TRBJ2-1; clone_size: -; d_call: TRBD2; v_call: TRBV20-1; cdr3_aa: CSATLTSGGQYNEQFF; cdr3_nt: TGCAGTGCCACCTTGACTAGCGGGGGGCAGTACAATGAGCAGTTCTTC
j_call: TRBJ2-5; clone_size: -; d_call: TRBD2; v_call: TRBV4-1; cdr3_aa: CASSLSGGMRETQYF; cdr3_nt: TGCGCCAGCAGCCTAAGCGGGGGGATGCGAGAGACCCAGTACTTC
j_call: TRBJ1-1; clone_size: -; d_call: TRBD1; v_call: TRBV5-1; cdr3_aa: CASSLGLGQATNTEAFF; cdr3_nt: TGCGCCAGCAGCTTAGGGCTCGGACAGGCGACGAACACTGAAGCTTTCTTT
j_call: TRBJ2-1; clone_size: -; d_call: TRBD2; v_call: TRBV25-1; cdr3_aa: CASNPGTSGRGRQFF; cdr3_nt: TGTGCCAGCAACCCCGGGACTAGCGGGAGGGGACGGCAGTTCTTC
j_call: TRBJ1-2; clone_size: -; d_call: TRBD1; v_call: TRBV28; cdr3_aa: CASSDPGQGGANYGYTF; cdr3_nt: TGTGCCAGCAGTGATCCGGGACAGGGGGGCGCTAACTATGGCTACACCTTC
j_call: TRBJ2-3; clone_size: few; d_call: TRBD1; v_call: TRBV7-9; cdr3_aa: CASSDPPGQFTDTQYF; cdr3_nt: TGTGCCAGCAGCGACCCGCCGGGACAGTTCACAGATACGCAGTATTTT
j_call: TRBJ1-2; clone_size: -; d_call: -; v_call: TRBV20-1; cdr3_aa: CSARGVAGYGYTF; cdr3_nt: TGCAGTGCTAGAGGAGTCGCGGGCTATGGCTACACCTTC
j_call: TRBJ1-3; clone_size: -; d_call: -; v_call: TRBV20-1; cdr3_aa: CSARVGYNTGNTIYF; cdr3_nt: TGCAGTGCTAGAGTAGGGTATAATACTGGAAACACCATATATTTT
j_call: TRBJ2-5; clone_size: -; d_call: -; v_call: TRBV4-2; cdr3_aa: CASSQHSAIGETQYF; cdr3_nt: TGTGCCAGCAGCCAGCATAGCGCGATCGGAGAGACCCAGTACTTC
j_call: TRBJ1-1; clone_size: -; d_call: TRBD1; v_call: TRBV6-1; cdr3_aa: CASRAYRQGARNTEAFF; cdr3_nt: TGTGCCAGCAGAGCATACAGACAGGGGGCCAGGAACACTGAAGCTTTCTTT
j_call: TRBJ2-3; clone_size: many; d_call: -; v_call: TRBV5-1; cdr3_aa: CASSFNTDTQYF; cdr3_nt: TGTGCCAGCAGCTTCAACACAGATACGCAGTATTTT
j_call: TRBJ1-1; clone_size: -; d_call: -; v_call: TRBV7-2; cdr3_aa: CASSLSGTPGTEAFF; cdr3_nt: TGTGCCAGCAGCCTCAGCGGGACACCGGGCACTGAAGCTTTCTTT
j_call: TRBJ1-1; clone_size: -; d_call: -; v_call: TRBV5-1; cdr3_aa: CASSLTGLDTEAFF; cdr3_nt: TGCGCCAGCAGCTTGACAGGATTGGACACTGAAGCTTTCTTT
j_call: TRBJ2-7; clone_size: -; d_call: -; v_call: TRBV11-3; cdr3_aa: CASSPWGAAYEQYF; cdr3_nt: TGTGCCAGCAGCCCGTGGGGGGCAGCCTACGAGCAGTACTTC
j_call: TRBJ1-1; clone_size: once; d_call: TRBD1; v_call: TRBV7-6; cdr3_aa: CASSPRTGIGNTEAFF; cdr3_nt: TGTGCCAGCAGCCCCCGGACAGGGATTGGGAACACTGAAGCTTTCTTT
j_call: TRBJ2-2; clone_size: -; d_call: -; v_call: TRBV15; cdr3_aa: CATSPGPGNTGELFF; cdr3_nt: TGTGCCACCAGCCCGGGTCCGGGGAACACCGGGGAGCTGTTTTTT
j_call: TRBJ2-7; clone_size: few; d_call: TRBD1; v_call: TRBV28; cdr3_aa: CASSGLTGVRGSYEQYF; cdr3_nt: TGTGCCAGCAGTGGACTGACAGGGGTCCGTGGGTCCTACGAGCAGTACTTC
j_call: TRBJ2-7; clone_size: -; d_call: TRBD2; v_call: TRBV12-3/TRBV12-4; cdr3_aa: CASSIHPGLAGIEQYF; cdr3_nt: TGTGCCAGCAGCATCCATCCGGGACTAGCGGGGATTGAGCAGTACTTC
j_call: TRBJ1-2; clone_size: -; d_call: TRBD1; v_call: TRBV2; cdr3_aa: CASRGRQGDYGYTF; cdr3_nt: TGTGCCAGCAGGGGGAGACAGGGGGACTATGGCTACACCTTC
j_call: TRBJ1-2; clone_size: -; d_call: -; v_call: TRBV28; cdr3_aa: CASSLLGKGDYGYTF; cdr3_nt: TGTGCCAGCAGTTTGCTTGGAAAAGGGGACTATGGCTACACCTTC
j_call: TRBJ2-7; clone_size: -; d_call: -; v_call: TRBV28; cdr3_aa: CASSYAGRTSYNEQYF; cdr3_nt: TGTGCCAGCAGTTACGCAGGCAGGACCTCCTACAATGAGCAGTACTTC
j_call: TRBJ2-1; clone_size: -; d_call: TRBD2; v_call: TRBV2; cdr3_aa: CASSGSSGGSYEQFF; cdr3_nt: TGTGCCAGCAGTGGGTCTAGCGGAGGCTCCTACGAGCAGTTCTTC
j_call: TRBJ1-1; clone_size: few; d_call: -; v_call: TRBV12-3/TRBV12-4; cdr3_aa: CASSFLAGGTEAFF; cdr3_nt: -
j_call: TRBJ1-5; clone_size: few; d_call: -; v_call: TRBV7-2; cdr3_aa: CASSSSGTVSRRPQHF; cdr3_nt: TGTGCCAGCAGCTCATCCGGGACCGTCTCTCGTAGGCCCCAGCATTTT
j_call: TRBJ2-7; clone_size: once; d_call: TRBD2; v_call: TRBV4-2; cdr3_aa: CASSQEAGGREQYF; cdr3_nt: TGTGCCAGCAGCCAAGAAGCGGGGGGCCGAGAGCAGTACTTC
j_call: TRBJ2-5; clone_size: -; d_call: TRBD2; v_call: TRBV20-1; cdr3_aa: CSAGSFGAGNEQYF; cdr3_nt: TGCAGTGCTGGCTCGTTTGGAGCGGGGAATGAGCAGTACTTC
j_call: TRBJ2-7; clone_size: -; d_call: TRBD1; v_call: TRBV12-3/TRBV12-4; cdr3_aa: CASIRGRLTGYEQYF; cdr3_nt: TGTGCCAGTATCAGGGGGCGTTTAACCGGCTACGAGCAGTACTTC
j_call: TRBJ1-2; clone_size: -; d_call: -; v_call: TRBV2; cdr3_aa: CASSEALRGDGYTF; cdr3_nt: TGTGCCAGCAGTGAAGCCTTACGAGGGGATGGCTACACCTTC
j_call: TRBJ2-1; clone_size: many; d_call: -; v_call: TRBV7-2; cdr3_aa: CASRIWGGVSYNEQFF; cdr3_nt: TGTGCCAGCCGCATCTGGGGGGGCGTTTCCTACAATGAGCAGTTCTTC
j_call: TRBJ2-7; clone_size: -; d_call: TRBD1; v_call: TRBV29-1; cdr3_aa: CSVEVLGTGGIYEQYF; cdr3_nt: TGCAGCGTTGAAGTCCTAGGGACAGGGGGCATCTACGAGCAGTACTTC
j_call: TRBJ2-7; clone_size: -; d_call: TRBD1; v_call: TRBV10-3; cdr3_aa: CAISESRQGRLTYEQYF; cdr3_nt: TGTGCCATCAGTGAGTCGAGACAGGGCCGGCTGACCTACGAGCAGTACTTC
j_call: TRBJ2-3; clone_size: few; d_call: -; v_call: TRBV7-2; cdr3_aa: CASSLGADPGTDTQYF; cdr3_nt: TGTGCCAGCAGCTTAGGGGCAGACCCGGGCACAGATACGCAGTATTTT
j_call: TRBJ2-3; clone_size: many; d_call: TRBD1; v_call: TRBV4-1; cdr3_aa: CASSQPDRVGTDTQYF; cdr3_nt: TGCGCCAGCAGCCAGCCGGACAGGGTGGGCACAGATACGCAGTATTTT
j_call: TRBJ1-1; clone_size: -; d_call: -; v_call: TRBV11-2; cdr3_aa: CASSLGGLGITEAFF; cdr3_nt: TGTGCCAGCAGCTTAGGAGGGCTTGGTATCACTGAAGCTTTCTTT
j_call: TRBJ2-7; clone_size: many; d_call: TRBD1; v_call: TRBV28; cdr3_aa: CASAGTGGYEQYF; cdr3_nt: TGTGCCAGCGCCGGGACAGGGGGGTACGAGCAGTACTTC
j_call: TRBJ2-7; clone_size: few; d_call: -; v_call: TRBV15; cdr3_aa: CATSREGVSSYEQYF; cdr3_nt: TGTGCCACCAGCAGAGAAGGAGTAAGCTCCTACGAGCAGTACTTC
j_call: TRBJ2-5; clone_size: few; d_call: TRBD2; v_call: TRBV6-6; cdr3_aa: CASSPGRGDQETQYF; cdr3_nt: TGTGCCAGCAGTCCCGGTCGGGGGGACCAAGAGACCCAGTACTTC
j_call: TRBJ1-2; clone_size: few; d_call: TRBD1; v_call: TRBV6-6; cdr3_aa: CASSYATDRSGGGYTF; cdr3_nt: TGTGCCAGCAGTTACGCCACCGACAGGTCAGGGGGAGGCTACACCTTC
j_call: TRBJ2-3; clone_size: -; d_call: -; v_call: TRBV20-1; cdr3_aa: CSAGPGGPTDTQYF; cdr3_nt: TGCAGTGCTGGCCCCGGGGGGCCCACAGATACGCAGTATTTT
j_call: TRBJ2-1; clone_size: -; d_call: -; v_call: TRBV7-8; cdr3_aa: CASSLVRVTSYNEQFF; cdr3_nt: TGTGCCAGCAGCTTGGTCCGGGTCACGTCCTACAATGAGCAGTTCTTC
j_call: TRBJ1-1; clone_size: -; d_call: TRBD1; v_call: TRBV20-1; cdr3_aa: CSATGDRGDTEAFF; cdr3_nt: TGCAGTGCTACAGGGGACAGGGGGGATACTGAAGCTTTCTTT
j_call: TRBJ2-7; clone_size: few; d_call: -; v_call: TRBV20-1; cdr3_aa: CSVDLGGYEQYF; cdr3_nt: TGCAGTGTTGACCTGGGGGGCTACGAGCAGTACTTC
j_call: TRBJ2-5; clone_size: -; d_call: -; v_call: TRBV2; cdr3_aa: CASRVNNEQYF; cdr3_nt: TGTGCCAGCAGGGTTAACAATGAGCAGTACTTC
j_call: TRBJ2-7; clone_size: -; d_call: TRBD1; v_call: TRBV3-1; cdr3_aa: CASSTWDSNSYEQYF; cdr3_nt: TGTGCCAGCAGCACATGGGACAGTAACTCCTACGAGCAGTACTTC
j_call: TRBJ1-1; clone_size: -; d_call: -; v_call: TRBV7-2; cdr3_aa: CASSLTREDTEAFF; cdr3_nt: TGTGCCAGCAGCTTAACCAGGGAGGACACTGAAGCTTTCTTT
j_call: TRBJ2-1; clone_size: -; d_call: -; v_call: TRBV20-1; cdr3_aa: CSADRGEQFF; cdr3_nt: TGCAGTGCTGACCGGGGTGAGCAGTTCTTC
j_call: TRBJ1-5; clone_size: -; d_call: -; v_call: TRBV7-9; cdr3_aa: CASSRWTTGDQPQHF; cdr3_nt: TGTGCCAGCAGTCGCTGGACAACGGGGGATCAGCCCCAGCATTTT
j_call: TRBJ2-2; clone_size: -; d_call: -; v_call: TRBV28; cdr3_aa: CASLRGARELFF; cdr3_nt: TGTGCCAGTCTCCGGGGGGCCCGGGAGCTGTTTTTT
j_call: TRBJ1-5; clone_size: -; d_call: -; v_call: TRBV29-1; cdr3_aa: CSVRDTKQPQHF; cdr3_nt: TGCAGCGTTCGGGACACAAAGCAGCCCCAGCATTTT
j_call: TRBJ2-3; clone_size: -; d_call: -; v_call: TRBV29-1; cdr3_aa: CSVEELTGTSTDTQYF; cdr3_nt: TGCAGCGTTGAAGAGCTTACAGGGACAAGCACAGATACGCAGTATTTT
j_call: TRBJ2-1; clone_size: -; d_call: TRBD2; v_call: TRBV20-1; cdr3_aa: CSAPQEVGTSNEQFF; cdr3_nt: TGCAGTGCTCCTCAAGAGGTCGGGACTAGCAATGAGCAGTTCTTC
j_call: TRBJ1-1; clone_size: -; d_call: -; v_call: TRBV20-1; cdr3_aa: CSARRPGGGMNTEAFF; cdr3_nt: TGCAGTGCTAGGAGACCCGGGGGTGGAATGAACACTGAAGCTTTCTTT
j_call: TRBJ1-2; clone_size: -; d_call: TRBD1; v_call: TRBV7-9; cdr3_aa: CASSLGTERSGGYTF; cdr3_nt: TGTGCCAGCAGCTTGGGGACAGAGAGGAGCGGGGGCTACACCTTC
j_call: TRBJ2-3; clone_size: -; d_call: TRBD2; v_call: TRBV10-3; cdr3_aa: CAISTTSGGADTQYF; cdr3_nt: TGTGCCATCAGTACGACTAGCGGGGGAGCAGATACGCAGTATTTT
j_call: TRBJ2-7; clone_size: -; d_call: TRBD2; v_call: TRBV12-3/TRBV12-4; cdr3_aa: CASTLLAERGYEQYF; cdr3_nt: TGTGCCAGCACTCTACTAGCGGAGAGAGGTTACGAGCAGTACTTC
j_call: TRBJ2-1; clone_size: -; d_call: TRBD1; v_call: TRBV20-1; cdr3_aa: CSASGRDRFYNEQFF; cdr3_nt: TGCAGTGCTAGCGGACGGGACAGGTTCTACAATGAGCAGTTCTTC
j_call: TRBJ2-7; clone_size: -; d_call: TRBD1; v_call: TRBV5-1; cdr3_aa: CASSFLGDRGSYEQYF; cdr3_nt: TGCGCCAGCAGCTTTCTCGGGGACAGGGGATCCTACGAGCAGTACTTC